This T cell receptor beta chain stems from a study of shared clonotypes between healthy human individuals. For this clone: Its antigen is not identified. A far larger clone is a single base away, which makes a read error likely. Other DNA sequences within the sample encode an identical CDR3.

Tens of thousands of T cell genomes, or approximately 280 ng DNA, went into unsorted PBMC replicate PCRs. TCRdb's copy holds only in-frame clones and misses some; the assay was immunoSEQ multiplex PCR. Altogether 450,000 to 500,000 clones are present, over 70% being singletons, with the ten largest covering 9.5% to 15%. The CDR3 is made up of 14 amino acids. CDR1 is MDHEN and CDR2 is SYDVKM in the germline V gene. General study results and limits: Represented genetic and exposure-history diversity was restricted by having few donors. Sampling involved blood alone; tissue repertoires likely differ.

Unsorted samples, those not sorted, used 75 million to 90 million PBMCs for genomic DNA. The rearrangement uses TRBV28 and TRBJ1-2; possible D gene TRBD1, 5 bases. The origin of this receptor is a woman in her 40s in good health. Some clones in this sample may be carry-over from other donors' samples. The sample comprised PBMCs. CDR3 region: CASYSGTPNYGYTF. In DNA, the CDR3 is TGTGCCAGCTATTCCGGGACGCCGAACTATGGCTACACCTTT.